The source of this TCR beta chain is a study of CD8+ T cells in alopecia areata. Whole-study findings and limits: With patients, TCR sharing proved less clear than in mice, a difference possibly related to HLA.

Treatment defined: oral pan-JAK inhibitor, 5-10 mg twice daily. From alopecia areata patients, lesional scalp punch biopsies and peripheral blood were collected. In regard to this clone: Its specificity is not known. Other DNA variants within this sample encode the same CDR3.

Sequencing templates came from extracted RNA that was reverse transcribed into cDNA. Profiling relied on immunoSEQ multiplex PCR, and the TCRdb table lists in-frame clones only, not all of them. The table shows roughly 200,000 clones, with roughly 62% occurring only once. The CDR3 sequence is 11 residues long. The germline CDR1 and CDR2 sequences are SGHRS and YFSETQ. Trimming shortened V by 5 bases and J by 3 bases, and 6 bases separated the two germline ends. The chain employs TRBV5-1 and TRBJ2-7; the D is unclear. The sample here was CD8+ T cells sorted from blood, taken at week 24, from a patient treated with tofacitinib. The clonotype comes from a human donor with alopecia areata. The DNA of the CDR3 is TGCGCCAGCAGGGCCAGCTACGAGCAGTACTTC. Amino acids: CASRASYEQYF.